This T cell receptor (beta chain) comes out of a study of regulatory T cells in long-lasting Graves disease (dated by TCRdb to 2020 to 2022). Regarding the research as a whole: Newly diagnosed Graves' disease patients had taken antithyroid drugs for less than 3 months. The study was registered as a clinical trial and conducted in China. A total of roughly 35 samples were covered by TCR sequencing, comprising approximately 13 persistent and approximately 20 newly diagnosed Graves' disease patients. Persistent Graves' disease patients were compared with newly diagnosed Graves' disease patients by peripheral blood TCR sequencing and RNA sequencing.

The library was obtained by multiplex PCR. TCRdb records Illumina HiSeq 4000 as the sequencer. CDR3 regions were amplified by Arm-PCR with iRepertoire HTBI primers to construct TCR beta libraries. Gel purification was performed on PCR products prior to sequencing. In the authors' own workflow: Gene usage analysis of CDR3 amino acid clonotypes relied on the approximately 62 TRBV and 14 TRBJ segments identified across samples. Filtered high-quality paired reads were merged into contigs using COPE and FqMerger. BLAST was used to align contigs to IMGT TRBV, TRBD and TRBJ reference genes, with CDR3 defined following IMGT. Clonotypes above 0.1% frequency were classified as highly expanded clones. Repertoire diversity was measured by Shannon entropy, and V-J evenness by the Gini coefficient. Clonotypes shared by more than one individual were considered public. TCRdb trimmed public reads at Q25 via fastp, called clones via MiXCR and kept in-frame beta chains. CDR3 protein duplicates are merged, each entry listing the most common genes and DNA. These V and J calls are TCRdb output, not the study's own analysis. For this sample there are 560,000 or so distinct CDR3 sequences; about 16% appear just once. The leading ten clones occupy about 12% of the sample.

The CDR3 runs 12 residues from the cysteine to the phenylalanine. Here the CDR3 DNA is all that survives: 36 bases in frame from base 1. CDR1 and CDR2, per the germline V gene, are SQVTM and ANQGSEA. The germline V end is reduced by 6 bases and the J end by 6 bases; junction bases left unmatched: 5. As for this clonotype: Its antigen target is currently unknown. No much larger clonotype is one base removed from it; base qualities were not supplied.

The time point label corresponds to: newly diagnosed GD, antithyroid drugs for less than 3 months. For both TCR sequencing and RNA sequencing, RNA was extracted from PBMCs in TRIzol. The diagnosis of Graves' disease followed American Thyroid Association guidelines. The patients came from an endocrinology department in Xi'an, China. From each patient, nine milliliters of peripheral blood was collected into an EDTA anticoagulant tube. Ficoll Paque Plus density gradient separation was used to isolate PBMCs, and no additional T cell sorting was done. An Agilent 2100 Bioanalyzer and agarose gel were used to check RNA quality, while a NanoDrop 2000 measured RNA concentration. Summary of the overall study and its limitations: Compared with newly diagnosed patients, patients with persistent Graves' disease had lower TCR Shannon entropy and fewer highly expanded clones, which suggests clonal expansion. Sequencing and analysis were limited to the TCR beta chain. The authors noted that the small sample size was a limitation that may lower accuracy. A larger number of public clonotypes was shared among persistent patients (around 2,500) than among newly diagnosed patients (roughly 930). Peripheral blood alone was examined, since thyroid tissue, which constituted the primary lesion, could not be accessed. Persistent disease showed preferential use of TRBV28, TRBJ1-2 and TRBJ2-5, whereas newly diagnosed disease favored TRBV20-1 and TRBJ2-1.

This sample was also put to use in a study of T cells in Graves' hyperthyroidism and ophthalmopathy. Reported in the second study: Stable Graves' hyperthyroidism was defined as the absence of progression to ophthalmopathy over 18 months of follow-up. The hyperthyroidism patients were between 18 and 65 years old and newly diagnosed, with a disease duration of less than 2 months. Exclusion was applied to patients with uncontrolled infections, other autoimmune diseases, pregnancy or lactation. Diagnoses were based on clinical symptoms, serum thyroxine and TRAb, thyroid ultrasound and orbital computed tomography. The TCR CDR3 was subjected to a first round of RT-PCR using the HTBI primer set and the Qiagen OneStep RT-PCR kit. Blood samples also contained most of the expanded thyroid clonotypes (frequency above 0.001), which suggests that blood repertoires may reflect thyroid immune responses. A 13 V-J signature model separated ophthalmopathy from stable hyperthyroidism, with just over 85% sensitivity and 81.08% specificity in cross-validation and 80%/75% in testing. In validation, progression to ophthalmopathy was predicted by the model with roughly 69% sensitivity and about 72% specificity, a median of 6.5 months before onset. A discovery cohort of about a hundred patients, roughly 45 with Graves' ophthalmopathy and 55 to 60 with stable Graves' hyperthyroidism, was used to find distinguishing TCR V-J signatures. Whether ophthalmopathy could be predicted prospectively was tested in an independent validation cohort made up of 18 to 20 hyperthyroidism patients plus 17 patients who later progressed to ophthalmopathy. The approximately 100 discovery patients were divided at random into training and test sets in a 7:3 ratio. Thyroid tissue and blood T-cell repertoires from more than 5 Graves' hyperthyroidism patients were also compared in the study. After sampling, hyperthyroidism patients received methimazole starting at 30 mg daily, and ophthalmopathy patients received high-dose intravenous methylprednisolone. The libraries were constructed in a second round of multiplex PCR and then size-selected and purified. Paired-end sequencing of the libraries was performed with 100 bp reads on an Illumina HiSeq2000. SOAPnuke was used to process the raw data, removing reads that contained adapters or uncalled bases, had a mean Phred below 15, or lacked an exact match to the constant primer or identifier. High-quality paired reads were merged with COPE v1.2.5, and unique nucleotide sequences were defined as clonotypes. Clonotypes were aligned to IMGT TRBV, TRBD and TRBJ reference segments using MiTCR v1.1. The analysis included only V-J combinations with a frequency above 0.0001, which together covered around 99% of the repertoires. A TCS score was defined as the ratio between F50 (clonal expansion) and ExV (chaos), using BLOSUM62-based TCRdist between CDR3 peptides within each V-J. Welch's t-statistics and random forest reduced some 510 V-J features to about 12, which were used in a naive Bayes classifier (R e1071). No statistical method was used to fix the sample size in advance, and group allocation was not hidden from the investigators. The paper reports TCR Vbeta CDR3 sequencing of fewer than 150 peripheral blood samples: some 41 ophthalmopathy, fewer than 80 hyperthyroidism and approximately 17 progressor patients.

The specimen comprised peripheral blood mononuclear cells (PBMCs), sampled at new diagnosis, from a patient treated with antithyroid drugs. This clonotype originated in a man between 18 and 35 years old with Graves disease. Donor details come from another sample of the same person, matched by shared clones. The V and J segments used are TRBV29-1 and TRBJ1-5, and TRBD1 aligns with 7 junction nucleotides. Here is the DNA: TGCAGCGTGGAGCCAGGGGGTCAGCCCCAGCATTTT. Translated, this gives CSVEPGGQPQHF.